A selection of T cell receptor beta chains follows, all from one sample in a study of blood T cell repertoires in COVID-19. TCRdb keeps only in-frame clones here, not all; method: immunoSEQ multiplex PCR. The table has 99,000 or so clones, approximately 88% seen once; the top ten hold 26%. The sequencing sample was made of peripheral blood. The receptors here all came from a man aged 55-75 years with acute or convalescent COVID-19. Both conserved end residues are part of each CDR3. The D gene is left open where the match is weak. Where a row states a size, it is once, few, many or the class of an expanded clone; other rows omit it.

NA	TRBV6-5	TRBJ1-1	NA	CAANLRKGVNTEAFF	TGTGCCGCAAACCTTCGGAAGGGGGTGAACACTGAAGCTTTCTTT
NA	TRBV24-1	TRBJ2-5	NA	CATSDGSQETQYF	TGTGCCACCAGTGATGGGAGTCAAGAGACCCAGTACTTC
NA	TRBV7-9	TRBJ1-4	NA	CASSLSSGTNEKLFF	TGTGCCAGCAGCTTATCTTCGGGGACTAATGAAAAACTGTTTTTT
NA	TRBV20-1	TRBJ2-7	NA	CSASARGTGYEQYF	TGCAGTGCTAGTGCCAGGGGAACAGGATACGAGCAGTACTTC
TRBD1	TRBV7-2	TRBJ1-3	NA	CASSLEGTASGNTIYF	TGTGCCAGCAGCTTAGAAGGGACAGCCTCTGGAAACACCATATATTTT
TRBD1	TRBV29-1	TRBJ2-7	once	CSAQTGTEDEQYF	TGCAGCGCCCAGACAGGGACAGAGGACGAGCAGTACTTC
NA	TRBV5-1	TRBJ1-2	NA	CASSFGGINYGYTF	TGCGCCAGCAGCTTTGGAGGGATCAACTATGGCTACACCTTC
NA	TRBV6-5	TRBJ1-1	NA	CASSFIGDTEAFF	TGTGCCAGCAGTTTTATCGGGGACACTGAAGCTTTCTTT
TRBD1	TRBV7-9	TRBJ2-3	NA	CASSSGQGTDTQYF	TGTGCCAGCAGCTCGGGACAGGGCACAGATACGCAGTATTTT
NA	TRBV6-5	TRBJ2-1	NA	CASTTRGNEQFF	TGTGCCAGCACTACCCGGGGCAATGAGCAGTTCTTC